This TCR beta chain appears in the sequencing data of a study of blood T cell repertoires in COVID-19. Sequencing was performed with immunoSEQ multiplex PCR; in TCRdb, only in-frame clones are kept and a portion is missing. Among around 280,000 clones listed, approximately 83% were seen once. Germline lookup yields CDR1 LNHDA and CDR2 SQIVND (reference sequence). The CDR3 extends over 12 amino acids. V was trimmed by 5 bases and J by 5 bases, leaving 6 bases between them. Sequenced input: peripheral blood. This chain joins TRBV19 and TRBJ2-2, with TRBD2 as a possible D gene (6 bases). This TCR was recovered from a woman in her thirties who had recovered from COVID-19. CDR3 bases: TGTGCCAGTAGTCGGGAGACCGGGGAGCTGTTTTTT. Amino acid sequence: CASSRETGELFF.